This T cell receptor beta chain emerged from a study of identical twins (dated by TCRdb to the mid-2010s). About the full investigation: The study deep-sequenced TCR alpha and beta repertoires from monozygotic twins, unrelated adults of various ages and cord blood to test whether fetal clonotypes persist. To rule out contamination, the twin experiments were replicated at different times with different library preparation protocols. General conclusions and limits of the study: Compared with coincidental sharing between unrelated individuals, an excess of low generation-probability sequences was observed among out-of-frame TCR alpha sequences shared between twins. Because the same donors could not be followed over many years, the conclusions depended on cross-sectional statistical analysis. Out-of-frame TCR alpha sharing in monozygotic twins was systematically underestimated by recombination models, whereas sharing between unrelated individuals was in agreement with the recombination models. Invariant T cells such as MAIT and iNKT could partly confound zero-insertion analyses, though diverse VJ usage argued against this for most clonotypes. Fewer insertions were carried by abundant cord blood beta clonotypes, a similar but weaker trend appeared in young adult naive repertoires, and no such trend appeared in memory repertoires. In beta out-of-frame sequences, excess twin sharing was weaker, because having fewer shared sequences lowered the signal-to-noise ratio.

CDR1 and CDR2 (SGHTA, FQGNSA) derive from the germline V gene. V lost 6 bases and J lost 5 bases; the stretch between them is 23 bases long. There are 17 amino acids in the CDR3, from cysteine to phenylalanine inclusive. The CDR3 DNA has 51 bases and is translated from base 1. Every donor in the study was a healthy Caucasian. The twin cohort comprised three pairs of female monozygotic twins, all aged roughly 18 to 30 years. Using Miltenyi CD45RO+ enrichment and human naive T-cell isolation kits, memory (CD45RO+) and naive T cells were isolated from PBMC. The library came from 5' RACE. This sample was sequenced with an Illumina HiSeq 2000. Template switching introduced a universal primer binding site; the final cDNA contained a unique molecular identifier, enabling accurate counting of TCR cDNA molecules. Specific primers in the conserved constant-segment region were used to synthesize first-strand cDNA for TCR alpha and beta chains. To control for contamination, each cDNA library was double barcoded with a SMART-Mk sample barcode plus Illumina barcodes. TruSeq adapter sequences, together with Illumina sample barcodes, were added in two successive PCR steps. The Illumina HiSeq platform was used with custom primers to sequence TCR alpha and beta cDNA libraries. The original pipeline was this. MiGEC was used to process raw reads and extract unique molecular identifiers, and MiXCR was used to find CDR3 positions. Recombination models were inferred per individual with the repgenHMM and IGoR tools using an EM algorithm. Shared clonotype analysis was performed with the tcR package in R, normalizing sharing by the product of cloneset sizes. To study raw recombination without the effects of thymic and clonal selection, out-of-frame nonproductive sequences were analyzed. TCRdb passed the public sequencing reads through fastp at Q25 and MiXCR, retaining productive beta sequences. Identical CDR3 protein sequences are pooled into one entry, listed with their most common genes and DNA. The V and J calls follow TCRdb's processing rather than the paper's. For this sample the table gives roughly 290,000 distinct CDR3 sequences, of which under 9.5% were detected only once. The biggest ten clones account for 2.1% of the sample.

As for this clonotype: Its antigen remains unidentified. Per-base qualities were not stored, and no clone one base away is much larger.

This sample was shared with a second study, whose subject was yellow fever vaccine responses in identical twins. As the second paper documents: According to the authors, the vaccine-induced T cell response in identical twins seemed to be partly convergent and partly specific to each individual. In identical twins, the study followed T cell clones that responded to the vaccine with precision.

The sequencing input was memory (CD45RO+) T cells sorted from blood. This specimen's cell subset or site label, per the study, means: CD45RO+ enriched T cells. The chain joins TRBV7-2 to TRBJ2-1; the D region may be TRBD1 or TRBD2, each matching 6 bases equally. This sequence originates from a woman under 30 in good health. The DNA is as follows: TGTGCCAGCAGACCCTGGACAAGGGGGGAGATCCACAATGAGCAGTTCTTC. Its translation is CASRPWTRGEIHNEQFF.